This TCR beta chain is drawn from a study of shared clonotypes between healthy human individuals. Study details: Each donor's CD8 memory used one plate, CD8 naive two, each CD4 subset three.

Profiling relied on immunoSEQ multiplex PCR, and the TCRdb table lists in-frame clones only, not all of them. The sample contains about 1,900,000 clones, over 85% of which appear only once. This CDR3 is 15 amino acids long. Germline V lookup: CDR1 SEHNR, CDR2 FQNEAQ (reference sequence). V lost 5 bases, J lost 0 bases, and 11 bases lay in between. Points on this clone: The sample has other DNA sequences that encode this CDR3 too.

Naive CD8 populations comprised CD45RO-negative cells positively selected for CCR7, excluding terminally differentiated effector memory CD45RA+ cells. Every contributor of samples was a Caucasian grown-up residing in Nashville, Tennessee. The specimen was naive CD8+ T cells sorted from blood. This TCR came from a man aged 18 to 29 in good health. The rearrangement uses TRBV7-9 and TRBJ2-1; D remains ambiguous. The CDR3 loop is CASSPSESSYNEQFF. CDR3 DNA sequence: TGTGCCAGCAGCCCCTCGGAGAGCTCCTACAATGAGCAGTTCTTC.